The clone carrying this TCR beta chain was detected a few times. The sample comes from a study of cytomegalovirus exposure and HLA in healthy donors. The PCR made use of 60 Vbeta and 13 Jbeta primers. Profiled with immunoSEQ multiplex PCR; TCRdb holds only in-frame clones, not every one. The sample carries about 160,000 clones, 70% to 80% recorded once. The CDR3 sequence is 16 residues long. V was clipped by 1 base and J by 2 bases; unmatched bases: 6. Germline V gene lookup returns CDR1 MNHEY and CDR2 SMNVEV (reference sequence). The specimen was PBMCs. The chain joins TRBV27 to TRBJ1-2, with 8 bases lining up with TRBD1. The TCR originated in a man aged 45-60 years in good health and CMV-seropositive. CDR3 residues: CASSLWLRQGNYGYTF. The CDR3 DNA is TGTGCCAGCAGTTTATGGTTGAGACAGGGGAACTATGGCTACACCTTC.